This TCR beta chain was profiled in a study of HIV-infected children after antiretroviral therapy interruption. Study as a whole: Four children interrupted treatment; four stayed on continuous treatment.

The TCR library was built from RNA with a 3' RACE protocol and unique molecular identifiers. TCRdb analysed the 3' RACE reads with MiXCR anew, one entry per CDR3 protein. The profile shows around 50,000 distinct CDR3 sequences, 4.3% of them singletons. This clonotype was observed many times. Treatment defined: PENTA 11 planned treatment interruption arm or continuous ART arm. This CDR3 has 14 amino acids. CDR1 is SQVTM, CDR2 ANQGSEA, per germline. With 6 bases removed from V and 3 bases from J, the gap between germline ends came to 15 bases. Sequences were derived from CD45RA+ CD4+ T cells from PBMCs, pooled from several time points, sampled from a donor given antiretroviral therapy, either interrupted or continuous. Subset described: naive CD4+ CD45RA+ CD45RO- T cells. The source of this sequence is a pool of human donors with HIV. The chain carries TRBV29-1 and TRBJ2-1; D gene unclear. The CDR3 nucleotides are TGCAGCGTCGAGAACTTTTACAGCTACAATGAGCAGTTCTTC. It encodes CSVENFYSYNEQFF.